This T cell receptor beta chain stems from a study of shared clonotypes between healthy human individuals. Method: immunoSEQ multiplex PCR; TCRdb's copy keeps in-frame clones and lacks some. The sample has about 700,000 clones, about 91% seen once. Trimming left V 1 base short and J 7 bases short, with 23 bases between. This CDR3 is 18 amino acids long. CDR1 is SEHNR and CDR2 is FQNEAQ in the germline V gene (reference sequence). Naive CD8 cells comprised CD45RO-negative, CCR7-positively selected cells, excluding terminally differentiated effector memory CD45RA+ cells. Caucasian adults residing in Nashville, Tennessee made up all the donors. Details on this clone: The antigen remains undetermined.

Findings and caveats of the study: Of the naive CD4 clonotypes, around 4.7% were shared across several donors.

Specimen: naive CD8+ T cells sorted from blood. This receptor was taken from a man aged 30 to 39 in good health. The rearrangement links TRBV7-9 to TRBJ2-1, with D possibly matching TRBD2 (7 bases). CDR3 nucleotides: TGTGCCAGCAGCTTAGGGGGGGCCTATCTAGCGGACGGGAATGAGCAGTTCTTC. Translation: CASSLGGAYLADGNEQFF.